This entry describes one TCR beta chain. Here immunoSEQ multiplex PCR was the method, and the copy in TCRdb shows in-frame clones only, minus some. The sample shows about 250,000 clones, roughly nine tenths of them seen only once. This sample is part of a study of Ad26.COV2.S vaccination and SARS-CoV-2 variants. Documented treatment: around 19 received Ad26.COV2.S at low or high dose, single or two shots; several received placebo; per-sample allocation not given. On day 63 after the first injection, vaccine and placebo recipients gave samples. The CDR3 runs 18 residues. Trimming cost V 4 bases and J 4 bases, with 22 bases left between them. Germline V gives CDR1 MGHRA, CDR2 YSYEKL.

This specimen consisted of peripheral blood, obtained in a trial of Ad26.COV2.S vaccine versus placebo. This clonotype originated in a person between 18 and 65 years old who received the Ad26.COV2.S COVID-19 vaccine or a placebo. The genes are TRBV4-1 and TRBJ1-4, with no clear D. The CDR3 region has the DNA TGCGCCAGCAGCCGCTCAGGCCAGATGGCCACTCTTAATGAAAAACTGTTTTTT. Translation gives CASSRSGQMATLNEKLFF.